Here is one T cell receptor (beta chain) with its context. As yet, its antigen is unknown. The sample originates from a study of T cell responses to AZD1222 COVID-19 vaccine. Libraries were prepared by immunoSEQ multiplex PCR; TCRdb keeps only in-frame clonotypes and omits some of them. Of 90,000 to 150,000 clones detected, 92% appear once; the ten largest clones hold 7.9%. Study-wide findings and caveats: Spike-specific TCR breadth and depth rose after two AZD1222 doses.

The sequence was obtained from an adult who received the AZD1222 COVID-19 vaccine. The sample in question was peripheral blood, obtained 28 days after the second AZD1222 dose.

The CDR3: CASSELVQTPSPLHF. As DNA, the CDR3 is TGTGCCAGCAGTGAATTAGTACAGACTCCTTCACCCCTCCACTTT. The chain links TRBV2 to TRBJ1-6; D unclear. Germline V gene lookup returns CDR1 SNHLY and CDR2 FYNNEI. Trimming removed 2 bases from V and 9 bases from J, with 14 bases in between. The CDR3 loop spans 15 amino acids.